These 25 T cell receptor beta chains came from one sample sequenced in a study of CD8 T cells in Susac syndrome. An input of about 0.5 to 1 ug of RNA was subjected to reverse transcription using random hexamers. One entry per CDR3 protein, called by TCRdb with MiXCR from the immunoSEQ multiplex PCR reads. Here the sample spans 70,000 or so distinct CDR3 sequences, roughly 94% being singletons. The sample consisted of CD8+ T cells from PBMCs. These receptors were collected from a human donor with multiple sclerosis.

The J gene is TRBJ2-1, the V gene TRBV5-1; D is unresolved. The ends were cut back, 0 bases at V and 8 bases at J, with 12 bases in the middle. Germline V gene data show CDR1 as SGHRS and CDR2 as YFSETQ. The CDR3 length is 14 residues. CDR3 DNA: TGCGCCAGCAGCTTGGGGACGGGTCTCGATGAGCAGTTCTTC. Its protein is CASSLGTGLDEQFF.

The V and J genes are TRBV4-3 and TRBJ2-2, with TRBD2 as a possible D gene (7 bases). CDR3 length: 16 amino acids. V gave up 1 base and J gave up 7 bases, with 16 bases separating them. Per germline, CDR1 LGHNA and CDR2 YSLEER. CDR3 DNA: TGCGCCAGCAGCCAAGGCCGGGGGGCGGCTGTCGGGGAGCTGTTTTTT. This gives the protein CASSQGRGAAVGELFF.

The chain couples TRBV3-1 to TRBJ2-5, with D possibly matching TRBD2 (5 bases). The CDR3 has 15 residues. Trimming took off 0 bases at V and 5 bases at J, with 13 bases between the two ends. Germline CDR1 reads LGHDT; CDR2 reads YNNKEL (reference sequence). The CDR3 DNA follows: TGTGCCAGCAGCCAAGATCCCCGCGAGCGGGAGACCCAGTACTTC. It codes for CASSQDPRERETQYF.

This chain links TRBV6-2 or TRBV6-3 with TRBJ1-5, with a tentative D call TRBD1 (5 bases). V was shortened by 6 bases and J by 0 bases, with 18 bases between the two germline ends. The germline CDR1 and CDR2 sequences are MNHEY and SVGEGT. The CDR3 runs to 17 residues. The CDR3 region is CASRVRAGPYSNQPQHF. The CDR3 DNA follows: TGTGCCAGCAGAGTCCGCGCAGGGCCCTATAGCAATCAGCCCCAGCATTTT.

The V and J genes are TRBV24-1 and TRBJ2-7; TRBD1 agrees at 7 bases. The CDR3 length is 13 residues. V was pared by 2 bases and J by 3 bases, with 0 bases of the junction left unmatched. Germline V gives CDR1 KGHDR, CDR2 SFDVKD. This chain's CDR3 is CATSDWDSYEQYF. The CDR3 DNA follows: TGTGCCACCAGTGATTGGGACAGCTACGAGCAGTACTTC.

The J gene is TRBJ2-7, the V gene TRBV10-3; D is tentatively TRBD1 or TRBD2 (5 bases each). This CDR3 is 13 amino acids long. V lost 8 bases and J 2 bases, leaving 13 bases between the germline ends. The germline V gene encodes CDR1 ENHRY and CDR2 SYGVKD. The CDR3 region has the DNA TGTGCCATCGGGGCCGGGGTCGCCTACGAGCAGTACTTC. It codes for CAIGAGVAYEQYF.

The chain uses TRBV27 and TRBJ2-7; the match to TRBD2 covers 9 bases. After removal of 5 bases from V and 1 base from J, the junction contained 3 bases not matched to a gene. CDR3 size: 14 residues. The V gene's germline CDR1 is MNHEY and CDR2 SMNVEV (reference sequence). The CDR3 is CASSIAGASYEQYF. DNA of the CDR3: TGTGCCAGCAGTATAGCGGGAGCGTCCTACGAGCAGTACTTC.

The CDR3 bases are TGTGCCAGCAGCCATTTGGGGACAGGCGCCTACGAGCAGTACTTC. Amino acid sequence: CASSHLGTGAYEQYF. The gene calls are TRBV14 and TRBJ2-7, with 8 positions matching TRBD1. With V trimmed by 3 bases and J by 2 bases, 6 bases remained unmatched. Germline V gene sequence: CDR1 SGHDN, CDR2 FVKESK. The CDR3 sequence is 15 residues long.

The chain recombines TRBV15 with TRBJ2-7, with unresolved D. In germline, CDR1 is LNHNV, CDR2 YYDKDF (reference sequence). The V end lost 0 bases, the J end lost 3 bases, and 12 bases lay between the germline ends. This CDR3 contains 15 residues. Here the CDR3 reads CATSRDQFPGYEQYF. The CDR3 region has the DNA TGTGCCACCAGCAGAGACCAATTTCCAGGCTACGAGCAGTACTTC.

Only one count was recorded for this clonotype. The rearrangement joins TRBV9 to TRBJ2-7; D unresolved. The CDR3 is 15 amino acids. Germline V gene lookup returns CDR1 SGDLS and CDR2 YYNGEE. Trimming left V 0 bases short and J 0 bases short, with 10 bases between. Written as DNA, the CDR3 is TGTGCCAGCAGCGTAGGGGCCTCCTCCTCCTACGAGCAGTACTTC. It is translated as CASSVGASSSYEQYF.

The chain recombines TRBV29-1 with TRBJ1-2, with 7 nucleotides matching TRBD1. The CDR3 is 13 residues long. Germline CDR1 SQVTM, CDR2 ANQGSEA. The ends lost 4 bases at V and 8 bases at J; junction bases unmatched: 10. CDR3 loop: CSVGPTGVRGYTF. CDR3 DNA: TGCAGCGTTGGACCCACAGGGGTACGGGGCTACACCTTC.

The rearrangement links TRBV2 to TRBJ2-1; D may be TRBD1 (6 bases). This CDR3 has 15 amino acids. Germline-derived CDR1 and CDR2 are SNHLY and FYNNEI. Trimming cost V 6 bases and J 0 bases, with 12 bases left between them. The CDR3 is CASSLGTTSYNEQFF. The CDR3 bases are TGTGCCAGCAGCCTCGGGACAACCTCCTACAATGAGCAGTTCTTC.

As DNA, the CDR3 is TGCAGTGCTGGGACTAGCGCCGCAGATACGCAGTATTTT. Translating gives CSAGTSAADTQYF. The chain couples TRBV20-1 to TRBJ2-3; 10 bases align to TRBD2. V lost 5 bases to trimming and J lost 4 bases; unmatched junction nucleotides: 3. CDR3 length: 13 amino acids. The germline V gene has CDR1 DFQATT and CDR2 SNEGSKA (reference sequence).

The V gene is TRBV3-1, the J gene TRBJ2-7; 10 nucleotides agree with TRBD2. Germline V gene lookup returns CDR1 LGHDT and CDR2 YNNKEL (reference sequence). This CDR3 region has 15 residues. Trimming removed 6 bases from V and 3 bases from J; junction bases left unmatched: 8. CDR3 coding DNA: TGTGCCAGCAGACCGAGCGGGAGGGCACTCTACGAGCAGTACTTC. Translating it yields CASRPSGRALYEQYF.

The J gene is TRBJ2-5, the V gene TRBV29-1; TRBD2 matches at 11 bases. Trimming cost V 3 bases and J 5 bases; bases outside gene matches: 11. CDR3 size: 16 residues. Per the germline V gene, CDR1 is SQVTM and CDR2 is ANQGSEA. CDR3 amino acids: CSVDDVAGGPGETQYF. CDR3 coding DNA: TGCAGCGTTGACGACGTAGCGGGAGGGCCCGGGGAGACCCAGTACTTC.

The CDR3 protein is CASSLSDGGDEQYF. The CDR3 region has the DNA TGTGCCAGCAGCTTATCCGACGGTGGGGACGAGCAGTACTTC. The V gene is TRBV7-9, the J gene TRBJ2-7; no clear D gene. Trimming took 2 bases from V and 5 from J, leaving 13 bases between them. This CDR3 spans 14 amino acids. The germline CDR1 and CDR2 sequences are SEHNR and FQNEAQ (reference sequence). The full variable domain, completed using reference TRBV7-9 and TRBJ2-7, is DTGVSQNPRHKITKRGQNVTFRCDPISEHNRLYWYRQTLGQGPEFLTYFQNEAQLEKSRLLSDRFSAERPKGSFSTLEIQRTEQGDSAMYLCASSLSDGGDEQYFGPGTRLTVT.

The chain uses TRBV5-1 and TRBJ1-1, with D possibly matching TRBD1 (5 bases). The germline V gene encodes CDR1 SGHRS and CDR2 YFSETQ. The CDR3 runs to 14 residues. Trimming cost V 0 bases and J 1 base, with 7 bases left between them. CDR3 nucleotide sequence: TGCGCCAGCAGCTTGGCCGGGGGGAACACTGAAGCTTTCTTT. Encoded protein: CASSLAGGNTEAFF.

V is TRBV28 and J is TRBJ2-7; D gene ambiguous. CDR3 length equals 11 residues. Germline V gene lookup returns CDR1 MDHEN and CDR2 SYDVKM. The V end lost 6 bases, the J end lost 5 bases, and 8 bases lay between the germline ends. The CDR3 reads CASSPADEQYF. DNA for the CDR3: TGTGCCAGCAGCCCGGCCGACGAGCAGTACTTC.

This chain links TRBV24-1 with TRBJ2-1; D unresolved. V was trimmed by 8 bases and J by 3 bases, leaving 7 bases between them. This CDR3 spans 12 amino acids. Germline-derived CDR1 and CDR2 are KGHDR and SFDVKD. The CDR3 spells CATIGVYNEQFF. CDR3 nucleotides: TGTGCCACCATAGGAGTCTACAATGAGCAGTTCTTC.

This sequence joins TRBV30 and TRBJ1-4, with 7 positions matching TRBD1. The CDR3 is made up of 13 amino acids. The trim removed 1 base at V and 7 bases at J, leaving 3 bases unmatched. CDR1 and CDR2 (germline): GTSNPN, SVGIG (reference sequence). CDR3 in amino acids: CAWSGQGAEKLFF. Written as DNA, the CDR3 is TGTGCCTGGAGTGGACAGGGTGCTGAAAAACTGTTTTTT.

The chain has TRBV5-1 and TRBJ1-2, with 8 bases lining up with TRBD1. Unmatched junction bases numbered 3, after V lost 1 base and J lost 4 bases. The CDR3 runs to 14 residues. Germline V gives CDR1 SGHRS, CDR2 YFSETQ. CDR3 coding DNA: TGCGCCAGCAGCTTGACAGGGGGATCCTATGGCTACACCTTC. It encodes CASSLTGGSYGYTF.

The rearrangement links TRBV7-9 to TRBJ2-7; 7 bases are shared with TRBD1. Germline V gives CDR1 SEHNR, CDR2 FQNEAQ (reference sequence). The CDR3 runs 14 residues. V gave up 5 bases and J gave up 0 bases; unmatched junction bases: 4. As DNA, the CDR3 is TGTGCCAGCAGCGACCGGGACAGCTCCTACGAGCAGTACTTC. Translation: CASSDRDSSYEQYF.

This rearrangement joins TRBV7-9 to TRBJ2-1; D remains ambiguous. This CDR3 comprises 12 residues. V lost 5 bases to trimming and J lost 6 bases, with 8 bases between them. Germline V lookup: CDR1 SEHNR, CDR2 FQNEAQ (reference sequence). CDR3 in DNA: TGTGCCAGCAGCCCGAGCATCAATGAGCAGTTCTTC. Protein: CASSPSINEQFF.

The chain recombines TRBV20-1 with TRBJ2-1; 10 positions match TRBD2. The V gene end was trimmed by 1 base and the J gene end by 3 bases; junction bases not matched to a gene: 9. The germline V gene encodes CDR1 DFQATT and CDR2 SNEGSKA (reference sequence). CDR3 length equals 17 residues. The CDR3 protein is CSARGTAGLAVYNEQFF. The CDR3 coding sequence is TGCAGTGCTAGAGGTACAGCAGGACTAGCGGTCTACAATGAGCAGTTCTTC.

This chain links TRBV4-3 with TRBJ2-1, with D tentatively TRBD1 or TRBD2 (5 bases each). CDR1 is LGHNA and CDR2 is YSLEER in the germline V gene. V was shortened by 0 bases and J by 5 bases, with 17 bases between the two germline ends. The CDR3 contains 17 residues. CDR3 region: CASSQDHHPEGHNEQFF. Here the CDR3 DNA reads TGCGCCAGCAGCCAAGATCACCATCCCGAGGGACACAATGAGCAGTTCTTC.